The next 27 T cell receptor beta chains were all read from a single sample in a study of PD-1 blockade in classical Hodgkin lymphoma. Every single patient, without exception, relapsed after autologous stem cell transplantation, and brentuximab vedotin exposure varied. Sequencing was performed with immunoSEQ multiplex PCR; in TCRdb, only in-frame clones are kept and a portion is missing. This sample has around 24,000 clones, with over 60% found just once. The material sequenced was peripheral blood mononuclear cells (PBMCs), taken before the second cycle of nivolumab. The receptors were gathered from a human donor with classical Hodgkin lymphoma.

CDR3 loop: CAWSPTGNGYTF. CDR3 bases: TGTGCCTGGAGCCCGACAGGAAATGGCTACACCTTC. The V call is TRBV30, the J call TRBJ1-2; D might be TRBD1 (6 bases). CDR1 is GTSNPN, CDR2 SVGIG, per germline (reference sequence). V lost 3 bases to trimming and J lost 6 bases, with 11 bases between them. CDR3 length equals 12 residues.

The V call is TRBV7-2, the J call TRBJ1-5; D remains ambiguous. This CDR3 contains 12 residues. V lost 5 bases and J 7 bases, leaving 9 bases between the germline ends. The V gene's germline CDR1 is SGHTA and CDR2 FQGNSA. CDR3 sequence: CASSKNSQPQHF. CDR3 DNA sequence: TGTGCCAGCAGCAAGAACAGCCAGCCCCAGCATTTT.

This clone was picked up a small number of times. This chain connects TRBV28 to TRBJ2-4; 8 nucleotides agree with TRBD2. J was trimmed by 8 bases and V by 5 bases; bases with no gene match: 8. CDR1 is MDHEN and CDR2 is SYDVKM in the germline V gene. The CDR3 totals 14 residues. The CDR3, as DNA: TGTGCCAGCAGTCTGGCGGGAGGAGGGTACATTCAGTACTTC. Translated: CASSLAGGGYIQYF.

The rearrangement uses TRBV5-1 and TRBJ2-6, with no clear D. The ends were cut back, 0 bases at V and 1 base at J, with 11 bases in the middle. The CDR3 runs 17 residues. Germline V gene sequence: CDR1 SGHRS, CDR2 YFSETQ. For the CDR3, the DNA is TGCGCCAGCAGCTTGGAAGGCAGTTCGTCTGGGGCCAACGTCCTGACTTTC. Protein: CASSLEGSSSGANVLTF.

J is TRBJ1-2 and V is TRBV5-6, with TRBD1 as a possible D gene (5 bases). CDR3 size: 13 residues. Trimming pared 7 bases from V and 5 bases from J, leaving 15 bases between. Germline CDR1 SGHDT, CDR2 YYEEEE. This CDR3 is CASLTTVLYGYTF. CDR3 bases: TGTGCCAGCCTGACGACAGTACTTTATGGCTACACCTTC.

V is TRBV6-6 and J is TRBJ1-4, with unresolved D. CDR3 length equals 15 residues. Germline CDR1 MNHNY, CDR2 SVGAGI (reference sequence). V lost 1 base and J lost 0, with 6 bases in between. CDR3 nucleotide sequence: TGTGCCAGCAGTTACTACTCGCCAACTAATGAAAAACTGTTTTTT. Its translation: CASSYYSPTNEKLFF.

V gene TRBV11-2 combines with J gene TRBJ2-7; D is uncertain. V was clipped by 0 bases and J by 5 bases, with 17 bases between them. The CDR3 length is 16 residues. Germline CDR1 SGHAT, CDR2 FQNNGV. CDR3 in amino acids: CASSLDRLPYSHEQYF. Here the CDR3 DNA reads TGTGCCAGCAGCTTAGATCGCCTGCCGTACAGTCACGAGCAGTACTTC.

The CDR3 is CASSYGQSSYNSPLHF. In nucleotides, the CDR3 is TGTGCCAGCAGTTACGGGCAGAGCTCCTATAATTCACCCCTCCACTTT. This rearrangement joins TRBV6-5 to TRBJ1-6; D unresolved. V was clipped by 2 bases and J by 0 bases, with 8 bases between them. Looked up from germline, CDR1 is MNHEY and CDR2 is SVGAGI. This CDR3 is 16 amino acids long.

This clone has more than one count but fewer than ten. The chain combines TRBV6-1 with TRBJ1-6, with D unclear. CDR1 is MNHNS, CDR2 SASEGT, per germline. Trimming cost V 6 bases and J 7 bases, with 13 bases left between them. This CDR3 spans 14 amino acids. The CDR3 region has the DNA TGTGCCAGCAGCGCCTTAGGGTCCAATTCACCCCTCCACTTT. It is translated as CASSALGSNSPLHF.

The DNA of the CDR3 is TGCAGCGCCGTCGCGGACAGGGTGGGGAGGAAGCAGTTCTTC. Translation: CSAVADRVGRKQFF. The chain links TRBV29-1 to TRBJ2-1, with 8 bases aligning to TRBD1. The germline V gene has CDR1 SQVTM and CDR2 ANQGSEA. The CDR3 sequence is 14 residues long. With V trimmed by 7 bases and J by 11 bases, 16 bases remained unmatched.

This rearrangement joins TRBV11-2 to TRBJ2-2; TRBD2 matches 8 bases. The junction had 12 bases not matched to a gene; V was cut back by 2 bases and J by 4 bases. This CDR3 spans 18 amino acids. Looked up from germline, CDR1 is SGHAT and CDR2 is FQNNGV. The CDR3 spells CASSLLTGGGIGTGELFF. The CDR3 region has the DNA TGTGCCAGCAGCTTATTGACCGGGGGGGGAATAGGCACCGGGGAGCTGTTTTTT.

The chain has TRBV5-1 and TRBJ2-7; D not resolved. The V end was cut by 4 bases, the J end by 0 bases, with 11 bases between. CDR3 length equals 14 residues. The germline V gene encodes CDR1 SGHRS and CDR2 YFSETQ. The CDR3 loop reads CASSPTTGSYEQYF. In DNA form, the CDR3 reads TGCGCCAGCAGCCCCACAACCGGCTCCTACGAGCAGTACTTC.

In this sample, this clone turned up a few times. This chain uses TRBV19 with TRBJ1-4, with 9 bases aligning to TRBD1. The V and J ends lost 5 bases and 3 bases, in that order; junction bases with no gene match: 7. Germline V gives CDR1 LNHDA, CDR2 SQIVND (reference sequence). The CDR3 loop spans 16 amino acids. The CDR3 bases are TGTGCCAGTAGTCAAACGGGACAGGGTGCTAATGAAAAACTGTTTTTT. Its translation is CASSQTGQGANEKLFF.

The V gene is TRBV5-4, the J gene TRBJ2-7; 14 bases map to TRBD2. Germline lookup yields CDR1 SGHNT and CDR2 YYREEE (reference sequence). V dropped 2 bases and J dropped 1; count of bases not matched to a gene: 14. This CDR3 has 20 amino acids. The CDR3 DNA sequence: TGTGCCAGCAGCTTTTCTCGGAATAGACTAGCGGGAGGGAGGTCCTACGAGCAGTACTTC. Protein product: CASSFSRNRLAGGRSYEQYF.

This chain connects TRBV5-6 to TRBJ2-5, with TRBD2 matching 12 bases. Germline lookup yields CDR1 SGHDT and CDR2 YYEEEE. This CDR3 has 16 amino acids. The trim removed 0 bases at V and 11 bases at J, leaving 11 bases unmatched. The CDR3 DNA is TGTGCCAGCAGCTTGGGAGGGACTAGCGGGCGTGAAGAGCAGTACTTC. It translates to CASSLGGTSGREEQYF.

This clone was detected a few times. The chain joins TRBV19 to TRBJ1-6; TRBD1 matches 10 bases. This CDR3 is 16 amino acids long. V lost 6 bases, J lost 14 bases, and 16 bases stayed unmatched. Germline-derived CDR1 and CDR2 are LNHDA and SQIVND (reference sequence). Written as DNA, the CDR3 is TGTGCCAGTAGCCCGATCGAAGGACAGGGGGTTGATTCCCTCCACTTT. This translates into CASSPIEGQGVDSLHF.

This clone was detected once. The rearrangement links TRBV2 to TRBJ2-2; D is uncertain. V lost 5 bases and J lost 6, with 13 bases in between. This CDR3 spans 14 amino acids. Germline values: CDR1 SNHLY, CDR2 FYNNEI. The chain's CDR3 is CASSRTPAAGELFF. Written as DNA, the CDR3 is TGTGCCAGCAGTCGGACCCCGGCGGCCGGGGAGCTGTTTTTT. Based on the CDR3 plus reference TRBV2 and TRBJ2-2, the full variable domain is EPEVTQTPSHQVTQMGQEVILRCVPISNHLYFYWYRQILGQKVEFLVSFYNNEISEKSEIFDDQFSVERPDGSNFTLKIRSTKLEDSAMYFCASSRTPAAGELFFGEGSRLTVL.

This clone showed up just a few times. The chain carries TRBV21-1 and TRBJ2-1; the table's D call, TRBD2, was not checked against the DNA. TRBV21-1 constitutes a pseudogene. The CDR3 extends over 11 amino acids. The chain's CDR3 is CASSKGSEQFF. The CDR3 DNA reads TGTGCCAGCAGCAAAGGTAGTGAGCAGTTCTTC.

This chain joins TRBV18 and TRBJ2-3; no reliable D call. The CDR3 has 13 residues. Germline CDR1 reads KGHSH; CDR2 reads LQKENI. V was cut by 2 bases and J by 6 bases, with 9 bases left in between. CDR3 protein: CASSPLPTDTQYF. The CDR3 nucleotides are TGTGCCAGCTCACCATTGCCGACCGATACGCAGTATTTT.

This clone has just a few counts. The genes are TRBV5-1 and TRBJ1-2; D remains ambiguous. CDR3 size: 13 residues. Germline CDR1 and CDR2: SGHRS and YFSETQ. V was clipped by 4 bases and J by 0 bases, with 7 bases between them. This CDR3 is CASSGGSNYGYTF. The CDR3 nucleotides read TGCGCCAGCAGCGGTGGTTCTAACTATGGCTACACCTTC.

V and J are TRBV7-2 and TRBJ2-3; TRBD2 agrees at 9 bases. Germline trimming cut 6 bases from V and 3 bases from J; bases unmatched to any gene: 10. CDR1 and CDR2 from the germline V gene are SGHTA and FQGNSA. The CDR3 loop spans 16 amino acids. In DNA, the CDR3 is TGTGCCAGCAGACCGGGCGGGGGGGCAGTGACAGATACGCAGTATTTT. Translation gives CASRPGGGAVTDTQYF.

In DNA, the CDR3 is TGTGCCAGCAGCTTGCCGGGACAGGGGGTAGATACGCAGTATTTT. This sequence encodes CASSLPGQGVDTQYF. This sequence joins TRBV7-8 and TRBJ2-3; 11 bases are a match to TRBD1. Per the germline V gene, CDR1 is SGHVS and CDR2 is FQNEAQ. The CDR3 loop spans 15 amino acids. J was trimmed by 5 bases and V by 3 bases; bases with no gene match: 4.

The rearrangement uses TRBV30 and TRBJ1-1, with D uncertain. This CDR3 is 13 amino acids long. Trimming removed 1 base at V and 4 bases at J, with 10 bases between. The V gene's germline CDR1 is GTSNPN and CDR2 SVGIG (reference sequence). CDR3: CAWSDRVGTEAFF. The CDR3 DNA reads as TGTGCCTGGAGTGATAGGGTAGGCACTGAAGCTTTCTTT.

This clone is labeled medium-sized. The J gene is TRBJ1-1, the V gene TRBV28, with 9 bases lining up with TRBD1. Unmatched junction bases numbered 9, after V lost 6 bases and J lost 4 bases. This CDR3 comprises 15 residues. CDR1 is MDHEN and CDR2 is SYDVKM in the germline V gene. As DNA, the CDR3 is TGTGCCAGCAGCCCGGCGTCGGGACAGGGCACTGAAGCTTTCTTT. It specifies CASSPASGQGTEAFF.

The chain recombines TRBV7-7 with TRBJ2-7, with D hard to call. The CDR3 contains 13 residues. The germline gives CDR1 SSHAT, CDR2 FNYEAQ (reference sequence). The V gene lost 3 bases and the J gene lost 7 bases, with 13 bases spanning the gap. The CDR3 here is CASSLIPSEEQYF. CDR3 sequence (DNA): TGTGCCAGCAGCTTGATTCCGAGTGAGGAGCAGTACTTC.

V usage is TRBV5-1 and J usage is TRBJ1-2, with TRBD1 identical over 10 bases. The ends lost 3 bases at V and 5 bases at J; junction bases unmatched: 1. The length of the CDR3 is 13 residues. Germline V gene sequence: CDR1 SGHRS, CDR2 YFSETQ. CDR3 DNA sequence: TGCGCCAGCAGCTCGGGACAGGGGTATGGCTACACCTTC. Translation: CASSSGQGYGYTF.

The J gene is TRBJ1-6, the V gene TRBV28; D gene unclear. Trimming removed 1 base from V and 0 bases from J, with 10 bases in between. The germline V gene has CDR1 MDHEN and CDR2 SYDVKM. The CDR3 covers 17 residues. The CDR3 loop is CASSLYSGSSYNSPLHF. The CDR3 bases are TGTGCCAGCAGTTTATATTCCGGGAGCTCCTATAATTCACCCCTCCACTTT.